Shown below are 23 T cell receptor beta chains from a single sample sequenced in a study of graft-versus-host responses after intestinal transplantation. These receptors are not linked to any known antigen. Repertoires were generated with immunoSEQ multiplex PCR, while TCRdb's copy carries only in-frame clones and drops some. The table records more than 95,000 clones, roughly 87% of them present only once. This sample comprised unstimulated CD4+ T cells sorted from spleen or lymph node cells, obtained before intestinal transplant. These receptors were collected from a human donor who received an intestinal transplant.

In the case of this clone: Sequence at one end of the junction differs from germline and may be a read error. The CDR3 loop is CASSQAQTGREQYF. CDR3 DNA: TGTGCCAGCAGCCAAGCCCAGACAGGGCGCGAGCAGTACTTC. J is TRBJ2-7 and V is TRBV4-1, with TRBD1 identical over 7 bases. From germline, CDR1 is MGHRA and CDR2 YSYEKL. The CDR3 consists of 14 residues.

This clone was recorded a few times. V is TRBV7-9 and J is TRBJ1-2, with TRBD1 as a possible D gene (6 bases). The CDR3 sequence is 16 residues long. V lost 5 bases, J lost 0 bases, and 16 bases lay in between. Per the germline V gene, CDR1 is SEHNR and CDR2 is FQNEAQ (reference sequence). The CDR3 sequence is CASSPTGAAPNYGYTF. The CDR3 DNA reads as TGTGCCAGCAGCCCGACGGGGGCAGCTCCTAACTATGGCTACACCTTC.

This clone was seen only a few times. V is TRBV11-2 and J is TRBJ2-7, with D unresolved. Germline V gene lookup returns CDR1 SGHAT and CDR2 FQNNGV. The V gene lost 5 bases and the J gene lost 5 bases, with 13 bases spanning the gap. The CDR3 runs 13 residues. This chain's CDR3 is CASSRNYEDEQYF. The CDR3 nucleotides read TGTGCCAGCAGCCGCAATTACGAGGACGAGCAGTACTTC.

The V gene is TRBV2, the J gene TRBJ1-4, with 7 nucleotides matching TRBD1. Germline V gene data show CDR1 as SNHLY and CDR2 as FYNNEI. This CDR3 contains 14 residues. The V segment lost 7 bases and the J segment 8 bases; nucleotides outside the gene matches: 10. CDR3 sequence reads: CASTRQGRSEKLFF. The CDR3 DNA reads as TGTGCCAGCACCCGACAGGGTCGGAGCGAAAAACTGTTTTTT. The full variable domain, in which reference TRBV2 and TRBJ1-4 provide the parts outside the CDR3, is EPEVTQTPSHQVTQMGQEVILRCVPISNHLYFYWYRQILGQKVEFLVSFYNNEISEKSEIFDDQFSVERPDGSNFTLKIRSTKLEDSAMYFCASTRQGRSEKLFFGSGTQLSVL.

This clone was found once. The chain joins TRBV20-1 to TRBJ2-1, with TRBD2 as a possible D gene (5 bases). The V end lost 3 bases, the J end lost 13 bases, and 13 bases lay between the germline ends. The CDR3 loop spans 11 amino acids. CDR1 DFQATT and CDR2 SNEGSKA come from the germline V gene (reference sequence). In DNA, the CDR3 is TGCAGTGCTAGTGTCTCGGACTTACAGTTCTTC. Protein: CSASVSDLQFF.

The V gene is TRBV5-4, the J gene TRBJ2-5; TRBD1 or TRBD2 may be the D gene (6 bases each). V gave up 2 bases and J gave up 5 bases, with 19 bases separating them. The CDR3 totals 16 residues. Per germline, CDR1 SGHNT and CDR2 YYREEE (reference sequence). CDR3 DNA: TGTGCCAGCAGCTTATGGGGGGCTGCTGGTCGGGAGACCCAGTACTTC. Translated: CASSLWGAAGRETQYF.

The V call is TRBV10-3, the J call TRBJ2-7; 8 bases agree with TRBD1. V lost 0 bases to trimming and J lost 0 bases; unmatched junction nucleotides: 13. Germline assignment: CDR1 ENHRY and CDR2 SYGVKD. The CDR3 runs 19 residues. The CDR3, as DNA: TGTGCCATCAGTGAGTCCCTTGCGGCACGGACAGGGAGCTCCTACGAGCAGTACTTC. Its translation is CAISESLAARTGSSYEQYF.

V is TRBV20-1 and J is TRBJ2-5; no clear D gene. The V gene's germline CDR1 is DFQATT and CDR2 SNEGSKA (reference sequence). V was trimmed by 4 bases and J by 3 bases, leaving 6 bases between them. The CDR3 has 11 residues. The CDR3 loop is CSATRKETQYF. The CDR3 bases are TGCAGTGCTACGCGGAAAGAGACCCAGTACTTC.

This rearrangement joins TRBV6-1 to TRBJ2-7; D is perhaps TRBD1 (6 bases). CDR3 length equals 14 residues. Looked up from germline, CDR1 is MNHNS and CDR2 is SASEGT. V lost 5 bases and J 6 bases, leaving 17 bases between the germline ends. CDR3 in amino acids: CASSHRWGQSEQYF. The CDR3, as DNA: TGTGCCAGCAGTCACCGTTGGGGGCAGAGCGAGCAGTACTTC.

This chain's CDR3 is CASHPLPGVHEQYF. CDR3 DNA: TGCGCCAGCCACCCCTTGCCTGGCGTCCACGAGCAGTACTTC. The rearrangement links TRBV5-1 to TRBJ2-7; D gene unclear. This CDR3 is built from 14 residues. Trimming removed 7 bases from V and 5 bases from J, with 19 bases in between. CDR1 and CDR2 (germline): SGHRS, YFSETQ.

The CDR3 DNA follows: TGTGCCAGCAGCCCCAGGACAGGGAAGGACACCGGGGAGCTGTTTTTT. As protein: CASSPRTGKDTGELFF. The genes are TRBV9 and TRBJ2-2, with TRBD1 matching 8 bases. V lost 4 bases and J lost 3; bases outside the gene matches: 8. Germline V gene lookup returns CDR1 SGDLS and CDR2 YYNGEE. The CDR3 covers 16 residues.

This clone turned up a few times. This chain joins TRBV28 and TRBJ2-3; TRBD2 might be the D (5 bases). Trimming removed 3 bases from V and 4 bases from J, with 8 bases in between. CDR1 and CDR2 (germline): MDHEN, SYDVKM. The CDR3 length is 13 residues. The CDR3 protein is CASSFLASDTQYF. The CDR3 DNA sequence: TGTGCCAGCAGTTTTCTAGCTTCAGATACGCAGTATTTT.

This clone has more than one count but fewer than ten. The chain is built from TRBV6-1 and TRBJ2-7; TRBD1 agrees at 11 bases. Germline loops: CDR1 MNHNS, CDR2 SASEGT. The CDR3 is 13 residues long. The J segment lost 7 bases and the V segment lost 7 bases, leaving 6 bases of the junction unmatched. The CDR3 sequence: CASTGQGAWEQYF. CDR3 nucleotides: TGTGCCAGCACTGGACAGGGGGCGTGGGAGCAGTACTTC.

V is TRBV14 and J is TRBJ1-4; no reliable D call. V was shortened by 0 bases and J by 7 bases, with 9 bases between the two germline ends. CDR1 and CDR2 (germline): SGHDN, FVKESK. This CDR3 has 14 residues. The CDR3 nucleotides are TGTGCCAGCAGCCAAGAATGGTCGAGTGAAAAACTGTTTTTT. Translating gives CASSQEWSSEKLFF.

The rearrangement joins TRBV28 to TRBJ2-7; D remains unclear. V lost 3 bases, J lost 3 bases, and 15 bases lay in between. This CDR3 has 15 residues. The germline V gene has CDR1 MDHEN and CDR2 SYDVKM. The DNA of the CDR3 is TGTGCCAGCAGTTTCTCGGAAGGAATCGGCTACGAGCAGTACTTC. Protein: CASSFSEGIGYEQYF.

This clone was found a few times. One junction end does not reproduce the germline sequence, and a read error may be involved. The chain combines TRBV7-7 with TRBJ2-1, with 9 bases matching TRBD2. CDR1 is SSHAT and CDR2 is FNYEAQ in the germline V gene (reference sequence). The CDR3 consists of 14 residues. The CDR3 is CASSLGLAGTSLVF. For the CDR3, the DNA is TGTGCCAGCAGCTTAGGGCTGGCGGGGACTAGCTTGGTCTTC.

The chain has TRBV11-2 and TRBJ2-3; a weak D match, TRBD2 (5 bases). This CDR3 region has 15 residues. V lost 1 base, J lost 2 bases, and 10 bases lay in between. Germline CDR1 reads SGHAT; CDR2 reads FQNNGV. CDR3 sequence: CASSLVAGLTDTQYF. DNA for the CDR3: TGTGCCAGCAGCTTAGTGGCGGGCCTCACAGATACGCAGTATTTT.

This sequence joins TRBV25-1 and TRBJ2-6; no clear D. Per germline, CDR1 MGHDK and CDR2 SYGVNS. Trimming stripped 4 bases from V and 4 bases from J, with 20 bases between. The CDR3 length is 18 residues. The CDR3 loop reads CASSVGYWKSSGANVLTF. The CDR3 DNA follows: TGTGCCAGCAGTGTTGGTTATTGGAAATCTTCCGGGGCCAACGTCCTGACTTTC.

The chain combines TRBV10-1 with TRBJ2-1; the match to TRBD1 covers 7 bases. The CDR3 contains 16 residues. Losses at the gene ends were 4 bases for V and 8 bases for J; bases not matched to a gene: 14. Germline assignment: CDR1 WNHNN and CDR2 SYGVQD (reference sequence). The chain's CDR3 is CASSAPGTAMVYEQFF. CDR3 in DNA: TGCGCCAGCAGTGCTCCCGGGACAGCAATGGTCTATGAGCAGTTCTTC.

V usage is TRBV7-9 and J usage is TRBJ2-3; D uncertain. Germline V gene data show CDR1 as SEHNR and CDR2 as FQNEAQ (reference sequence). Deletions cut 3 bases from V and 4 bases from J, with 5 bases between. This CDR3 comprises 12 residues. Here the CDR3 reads CASSFIADTQYF. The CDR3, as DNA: TGTGCCAGCAGCTTTATCGCAGATACGCAGTATTTT.

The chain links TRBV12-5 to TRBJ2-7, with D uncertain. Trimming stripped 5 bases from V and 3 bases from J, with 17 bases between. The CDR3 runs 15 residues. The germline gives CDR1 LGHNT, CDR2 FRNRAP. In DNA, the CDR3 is TGTGCTAGTGGTACCCGTCCTCCAAAAGACTACGAGCAGTACTTC. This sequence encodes CASGTRPPKDYEQYF.

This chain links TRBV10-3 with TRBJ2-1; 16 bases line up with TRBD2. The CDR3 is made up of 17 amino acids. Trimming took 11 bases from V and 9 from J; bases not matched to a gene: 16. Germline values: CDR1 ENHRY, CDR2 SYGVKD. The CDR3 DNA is TGTGCCGTTAAAAGTACCGGGACTAGCGGGGGGGGCGCTGAGCAGTTCTTC. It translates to CAVKSTGTSGGGAEQFF.

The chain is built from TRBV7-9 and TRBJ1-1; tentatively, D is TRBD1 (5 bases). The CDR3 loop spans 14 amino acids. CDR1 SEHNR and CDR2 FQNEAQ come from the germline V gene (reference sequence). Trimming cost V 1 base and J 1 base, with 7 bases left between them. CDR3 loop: CASSLGDWNTEAFF. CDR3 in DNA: TGTGCCAGCAGCTTAGGGGACTGGAACACTGAAGCTTTCTTT.